The next 23 T cell receptor beta chains were all read from a single sample in a study of radiotherapy plus CTLA-4 blockade in lung cancer. Only in-frame clones appear in the TCRdb table, and some are missing; sequencing was by immunoSEQ multiplex PCR. The table lists tens of thousands of clones, around nine tenths of them singletons, with approximately 15% in the top ten. Sequences were derived from peripheral blood, sampled from a patient treated with radiotherapy plus ipilimumab. These TCRs come from a human donor with non-small cell lung cancer that progressed on radiotherapy plus ipilimumab.

The genes are TRBV19 and TRBJ1-2; 10 bases are shared with TRBD1. The J segment lost 4 bases and the V segment lost 3 bases, leaving 11 bases of the junction unmatched. There are 17 residues in the CDR3. Germline V gene lookup returns CDR1 LNHDA and CDR2 SQIVND (reference sequence). The CDR3 nucleotides are TGTGCCAGTAGTATCGGCCGGGACAGGGGCTTCCTCTATGGCTACACCTTC. Encoded protein: CASSIGRDRGFLYGYTF.

The chain carries TRBV7-2 and TRBJ2-2, with D uncertain. The CDR3 is 15 amino acids. Germline loops: CDR1 SGHTA, CDR2 FQGNSA. The V and J ends lost 0 bases and 4 bases respectively, with 9 bases between them. CDR3 sequence: CASSLAWVGTGELFF. The DNA of the CDR3 is TGTGCCAGCAGCTTAGCGTGGGTGGGCACCGGGGAGCTGTTTTTT. Based on the CDR3 plus reference TRBV7-2 and TRBJ2-2, the full variable domain is GAGVSQSPSNKVTEKGKDVELRCDPISGHTALYWYRQSLGQGLEFLIYFQGNSAPDKSGLPSDRFSAERTGGSVSTLTIQRTQQEDSAVYLCASSLAWVGTGELFFGEGSRLTVL.

The chain links TRBV5-1 to TRBJ2-1; possibly TRBD2 for D (7 bases). V gave up 0 bases and J gave up 6 bases, with 13 bases separating them. The CDR3 consists of 15 residues. CDR1 is SGHRS and CDR2 is YFSETQ in the germline V gene. DNA for the CDR3: TGCGCCAGCAGCTTGGATGGGGGGGCTTTCAATGAGCAGTTCTTC. This encodes CASSLDGGAFNEQFF. The full variable domain, rest sourced from reference TRBV5-1 and TRBJ2-1, is KAGVTQTPRYLIKTRGQQVTLSCSPISGHRSVSWYQQTPGQGLQFLFEYFSETQRNKGNFPGRFSGRQFSNSRSEMNVSTLELGDSALYLCASSLDGGAFNEQFFGPGTRLTVL.

The V and J genes are TRBV19 and TRBJ2-1, with D perhaps TRBD2 (6 bases). This CDR3 comprises 15 residues. With 3 bases removed from V and 4 bases from J, the gap between germline ends came to 13 bases. Germline CDR1 is LNHDA and CDR2 is SQIVND (reference sequence). The CDR3 spells CASSMGRGVYNEQFF. CDR3 DNA: TGTGCCAGTAGTATGGGGCGGGGTGTATACAATGAGCAGTTCTTC.

This sequence joins TRBV10-3 and TRBJ2-7, with 7 bases matching TRBD1. This CDR3 is 14 amino acids long. CDR1 and CDR2 (germline): ENHRY, SYGVKD. The ends lost 6 bases at V and 2 bases at J; junction bases unmatched: 7. CDR3 loop: CAIRKTGLPYEQYF. CDR3 nucleotide sequence: TGTGCCATCAGAAAGACAGGGCTACCCTACGAGCAGTACTTC.

This sequence joins TRBV6-1 and TRBJ2-7; maybe TRBD2 (5 bases). The germline V gene has CDR1 MNHNS and CDR2 SASEGT. This CDR3 has 14 amino acids. V was clipped by 4 bases and J by 2 bases, with 12 bases between them. The CDR3 region has the DNA TGTGCCAGCAGTGCCTTGGGAGCAACCTACGAGCAGTACTTC. Its protein product is CASSALGATYEQYF.

J is TRBJ2-5 and V is TRBV5-1; no firm D call. The CDR3 extends over 15 amino acids. Between the trimmed V and J ends, which lost 0 bases and 0 bases, there was a span of 9 bases. The germline CDR1 and CDR2 sequences are SGHRS and YFSETQ. CDR3 loop: CASSLGARYQETQYF. CDR3 in DNA: TGCGCCAGCAGCTTGGGGGCGCGGTACCAAGAGACCCAGTACTTC.

V gene TRBV5-4 combines with J gene TRBJ1-4, with D uncertain. CDR3 length equals 14 residues. CDR1 and CDR2 (germline): SGHNT, YYREEE (reference sequence). The ends were cut back, 4 bases at V and 3 bases at J, with 10 bases in the middle. The CDR3 loop is CASSLRAANEKLFF. The CDR3 region has the DNA TGTGCCAGCAGCCTTAGGGCTGCTAATGAAAAACTGTTTTTT.

The V call is TRBV6-4, the J call TRBJ1-2, with TRBD1 matching over 7 bases. Germline loops: CDR1 MRHNA, CDR2 SNTAGT. The CDR3 is made up of 13 amino acids. Germline trimming cut 9 bases from V and 3 bases from J; bases unmatched to any gene: 7. CDR3 sequence: CASTGQADYGYTF. For the CDR3, the DNA is TGTGCCAGTACTGGACAGGCGGACTATGGCTACACCTTC.

The V call is TRBV27, the J call TRBJ2-1, with a tentative D call TRBD1 (5 bases). Trimming left V 0 bases short and J 2 bases short, with 11 bases between. CDR3 size: 16 residues. Germline-derived CDR1 and CDR2 are MNHEY and SMNVEV (reference sequence). CDR3 bases: TGTGCCAGCAGTTTATCTCCAGGGTTGGCCTACAATGAGCAGTTCTTC. This codes for CASSLSPGLAYNEQFF.

The gene calls are TRBV27 and TRBJ2-7, with 12 bases lining up with TRBD2. J lost 2 bases, V lost 3 bases, and 5 bases had no gene match. Germline assignment: CDR1 MNHEY and CDR2 SMNVEV (reference sequence). The CDR3 is made up of 16 amino acids. CDR3 amino acids: CASSLVLAGGPYEQYF. CDR3 DNA sequence: TGTGCCAGCAGTTTGGTACTAGCGGGAGGCCCCTACGAGCAGTACTTC.

The V call is TRBV30, the J call TRBJ1-1; D is uncertain. The CDR3 runs 12 residues. Germline V lookup: CDR1 GTSNPN, CDR2 SVGIG (reference sequence). V gave up 4 bases and J gave up 4 bases, with 10 bases separating them. The CDR3 here is CAWKGWGTEAFF. CDR3 coding DNA: TGTGCCTGGAAGGGATGGGGCACTGAAGCTTTCTTT.

The V call is TRBV18, the J call TRBJ1-5; maybe TRBD1 (6 bases). V was clipped by 3 bases and J by 3 bases, with 15 bases between them. Germline V lookup: CDR1 KGHSH, CDR2 LQKENI. There are 16 residues in the CDR3. CDR3 in amino acids: CASSPRATGTNQPQHF. The CDR3 DNA sequence: TGTGCCAGCTCACCCCGGGCTACAGGGACCAATCAGCCCCAGCATTTT.

The chain combines TRBV9 with TRBJ1-4, with 8 bases matching TRBD1. This CDR3 comprises 15 residues. Germline-derived CDR1 and CDR2 are SGDLS and YYNGEE. The ends lost 0 bases at V and 8 bases at J; junction bases unmatched: 6. The CDR3 is CASSVDQGAREKLFF. CDR3 nucleotide sequence: TGTGCCAGCAGCGTAGATCAGGGGGCGAGGGAAAAACTGTTTTTT.

The chain couples TRBV6-6 to TRBJ2-1, with 11 bases aligning to TRBD2. Looked up from germline, CDR1 is MNHNY and CDR2 is SVGAGI (reference sequence). Unmatched junction bases numbered 3, after V lost 0 bases and J lost 8 bases. The CDR3 totals 15 residues. CDR3 coding DNA: TGTGCCAGCAGTTACTCTAGCGGGAGGGCCTATGAGCAGTTCTTC. Protein sequence: CASSYSSGRAYEQFF.

The chain carries TRBV6-5 and TRBJ2-7; 7 bases map to TRBD1. Trimming removed 5 bases from V and 4 bases from J; junction bases left unmatched: 5. Germline values: CDR1 MNHEY, CDR2 SVGAGI. The CDR3 is 13 amino acids. The DNA for the CDR3 is TGTGCCAGCAGTAAACTACAGGGGTACGAGCAGTACTTC. Translating gives CASSKLQGYEQYF.

This clone was seen a single time. This chain joins TRBV9 and TRBJ2-7; possible D gene TRBD1, 6 bases. The CDR3 sequence is 15 residues long. Germline V gives CDR1 SGDLS, CDR2 YYNGEE. Trimming took off 3 bases at V and 2 bases at J, with 15 bases between the two ends. The CDR3 sequence is CASSATGLPTYEQYF. DNA of the CDR3: TGTGCCAGCAGCGCTACAGGGCTCCCGACCTACGAGCAGTACTTC.

The rearrangement links TRBV7-2 to TRBJ1-2; maybe TRBD1 (5 bases). The CDR3 runs to 13 residues. Germline lookup yields CDR1 SGHTA and CDR2 FQGNSA. V dropped 4 bases and J dropped 6 bases, with 12 bases sitting between them. CDR3 in amino acids: CASSWDLRDGYTF. The DNA for the CDR3 is TGTGCCAGCAGCTGGGACCTAAGGGATGGCTACACCTTC.

This rearrangement joins TRBV6-4 to TRBJ2-1, with D maybe TRBD2 (6 bases). The ends were cut back, 11 bases at V and 3 bases at J, with 29 bases in the middle. The CDR3 is made up of 18 amino acids. Germline CDR1 and CDR2: MRHNA and SNTAGT. The CDR3 DNA follows: TGTGCCGTCGGGTTCATGGACGCGAGCGGGCCAGGCTACAATGAGCAGTTCTTC. It encodes CAVGFMDASGPGYNEQFF.

The J gene is TRBJ1-1, the V gene TRBV5-8, with 9 bases aligning to TRBD1. CDR3 length: 14 amino acids. Trimming took 4 bases from V and 5 from J; bases not matched to a gene: 6. Looked up from germline, CDR1 is SGHTS and CDR2 is YDEGEE. The CDR3 coding sequence is TGTGCCAGCAGCCGAGGACAGGGGTTAACTGAAGCTTTCTTT. Protein: CASSRGQGLTEAFF.

This chain links TRBV7-3 with TRBJ2-3; D remains ambiguous. The V end was cut by 3 bases, the J end by 5 bases, with 9 bases between. CDR1 is SGHTA, CDR2 FQGTGA, per germline. The CDR3 runs to 13 residues. CDR3 sequence: CASSLSTLDTQYF. The CDR3 DNA reads as TGTGCCAGCAGCTTGTCGACTTTAGATACGCAGTATTTT.

This clone was seen only a few times. The chain joins TRBV6-6 to TRBJ2-3; D might be TRBD2 (6 bases). CDR1 is MNHNY, CDR2 SVGAGI, per germline (reference sequence). V lost 7 bases, J lost 3 bases, and 11 bases lay in between. The CDR3 has 13 residues. CDR3 nucleotide sequence: TGTGCCAGCAATATACTAGCAACAGATACGCAGTATTTT. Amino acids: CASNILATDTQYF.

CDR3 sequence reads: CASSLAPGGYTF. The CDR3 coding sequence is TGTGCCAGCAGCTTAGCTCCTGGGGGCTACACCTTC. The genes are TRBV7-2 and TRBJ1-2, with D unresolved. The CDR3 runs to 12 residues. Per germline, CDR1 SGHTA and CDR2 FQGNSA. Trimming took off 0 bases at V and 8 bases at J, with 7 bases between the two ends.